This T cell receptor beta chain comes out of a study of T cell responses to AZD1222 COVID-19 vaccine. Findings of the study overall: Close to half of all spike-specific TCRs reportedly target regions of the variants that are unmutated. Spike as a whole was targeted by vaccine-associated CD4 TCRs, dominant at 160-218 and 743-854. In a largely white British group with more females than males, clonal diversity was possibly underestimated.

Details on this clone: Antigen unknown.

The data were produced by immunoSEQ multiplex PCR, yet TCRdb's version contains in-frame clones alone and is incomplete. The table has 130,000 to 150,000 clones, 90% seen once. Germline V gene sequence: CDR1 SNHLY, CDR2 FYNNEI. The length of the CDR3 is 16 residues. V shed 2 bases and J 2 bases; nucleotides not matched to a gene: 4. This TCR derives from an adult in good health. The gene calls are TRBV2 and TRBJ2-2; 8 bases agree with TRBD1. Sequences were derived from peripheral blood, sampled on day 0 of AZD1222 vaccination. Here the CDR3 reads CASSELTGGNTGELFF. The CDR3 DNA is TGTGCCAGCAGTGAATTAACAGGGGGAAACACCGGGGAGCTGTTTTTT.